A single sample is the source of the 10 T cell receptor beta chains below, sequenced in a study of OX40 agonist ivuxolimab in advanced cancers. TCRdb keeps only in-frame clones here, not all; method: immunoSEQ multiplex PCR. The sample lists about 50,000 clones; around 87% were seen once. The source material was CD4+ or CD8+ T cells sorted from blood, sampled in a trial of the OX40 agonist ivuxolimab. The origin of the receptors is an adult with an advanced solid tumor such as melanoma, head and neck, liver or kidney cancer.

The rearrangement links TRBV7-9 to TRBJ1-1; 11 bases are a match to TRBD1. The length of the CDR3 is 16 residues. Germline trimming cut 5 bases from V and 5 bases from J; bases unmatched to any gene: 10. CDR1 is SEHNR and CDR2 is FQNEAQ in the germline V gene (reference sequence). CDR3 in DNA: TGTGCCAGCAGCCAACGGACAGGGGGCGCTGAAACTGAAGCTTTCTTT. It is translated as CASSQRTGGAETEAFF.

This clone appeared a few times. The J gene is TRBJ1-1, the V gene TRBV6-5, with D hard to call. This CDR3 comprises 13 residues. Germline V gives CDR1 MNHEY, CDR2 SVGAGI. V was cut by 6 bases and J by 3 bases, with 11 bases left in between. The CDR3 protein is CASSPSGDTEAFF. The CDR3 DNA reads TGTGCCAGCAGCCCCAGCGGGGACACTGAAGCTTTCTTT.

The CDR3 DNA follows: TGTGCCATCACGGCGTCCAAAGGCTCCTACAATGAGCAGTTCTTC. It translates to CAITASKGSYNEQFF. The chain employs TRBV10-3 and TRBJ2-1; D not certain. Germline assignment: CDR1 ENHRY and CDR2 SYGVKD. Trimming shortened V by 7 bases and J by 0 bases, and 13 bases separated the two germline ends. CDR3 length equals 15 residues.

The chain employs TRBV28 and TRBJ2-1, with TRBD2 identical over 12 bases. The germline gives CDR1 MDHEN, CDR2 SYDVKM. The CDR3 length is 16 residues. Germline trimming cut 4 bases from V and 2 bases from J; bases unmatched to any gene: 3. The CDR3 loop reads CASSSLAGGAYNEQFF. CDR3 in DNA: TGTGCCAGCAGTTCGCTAGCGGGAGGGGCCTACAATGAGCAGTTCTTC. Full variable domain (rest looked up from reference TRBV28 and TRBJ2-1): DVKVTQSSRYLVKRTGEKVFLECVQDMDHENMFWYRQDPGLGLRLIYFSYDVKMKEKGDIPEGYSVSREKKERFSLILESASTNQTSMYLCASSSLAGGAYNEQFFGPGTRLTVL.

The V gene is TRBV5-8, the J gene TRBJ2-7, with D unclear. Germline-derived CDR1 and CDR2 are SGHTS and YDEGEE. V lost 0 bases and J 1 base, leaving 5 bases between the germline ends. The CDR3 has 13 amino acids. Written as DNA, the CDR3 is TGTGCCAGCAGCTTGGGACGGTCCTACGAGCAGTACTTC. It encodes CASSLGRSYEQYF.

This clone was seen only a few times. The gene calls are TRBV9 and TRBJ2-5; D is unclear. Germline V gene data show CDR1 as SGDLS and CDR2 as YYNGEE. The CDR3 spans 13 residues. V gave up 3 bases and J gave up 5 bases, with 11 bases separating them. The CDR3 nucleotides read TGTGCCAGCAGCGGCCTTAACTGGGAGACCCAGTACTTC. Protein sequence: CASSGLNWETQYF.

This clone has only one observation. V gene TRBV7-9 combines with J gene TRBJ2-7, with 8 bases aligning to TRBD1. The germline CDR1 and CDR2 sequences are SEHNR and FQNEAQ (reference sequence). After removal of 5 bases from V and 4 bases from J, the junction contained 10 bases not matched to a gene. The CDR3 is 15 amino acids. Here the CDR3 reads CASSGGTGGFYEQYF. DNA for the CDR3: TGTGCCAGCAGCGGAGGGACAGGCGGATTTTACGAGCAGTACTTC. Variable domain in full (rest from reference TRBV7-9 and TRBJ2-7): DTGVSQNPRHKITKRGQNVTFRCDPISEHNRLYWYRQTLGQGPEFLTYFQNEAQLEKSRLLSDRFSAERPKGSFSTLEIQRTEQGDSAMYLCASSGGTGGFYEQYFGPGTRLTVT.

In its sample, this clone was seen a few times. J is TRBJ2-1 and V is TRBV30, with TRBD1 as a possible D gene (6 bases). CDR1 GTSNPN and CDR2 SVGIG come from the germline V gene (reference sequence). V was clipped by 2 bases and J by 0 bases, with 8 bases between them. The CDR3 runs to 14 residues. Here the CDR3 reads CAWSRDTSYNEQFF. CDR3 nucleotide sequence: TGTGCCTGGAGTCGGGACACCTCCTACAATGAGCAGTTCTTC.

V gene TRBV6-5 combines with J gene TRBJ2-7, with 8 bases identical to TRBD1. The germline V gene encodes CDR1 MNHEY and CDR2 SVGAGI. The CDR3 extends over 15 amino acids. With 2 bases clipped from V and 2 bases from J, the junction kept 5 bases outside the gene matches. The CDR3 DNA reads as TGTGCCAGCAGTTACACGGACAGGGCCCCCTACGAGCAGTACTTC. This gives the protein CASSYTDRAPYEQYF.

The chain is built from TRBV10-2 and TRBJ1-5; no clear D gene. CDR3 length: 18 residues. V lost 2 bases and J 0 bases, leaving 17 bases between the germline ends. CDR1 WSHSY and CDR2 SAAADI come from the germline V gene. The chain's CDR3 is CASSEGVTRPYSNQPQHF. DNA for the CDR3: TGCGCCAGCAGTGAGGGGGTCACGCGGCCCTATAGCAATCAGCCCCAGCATTTT.